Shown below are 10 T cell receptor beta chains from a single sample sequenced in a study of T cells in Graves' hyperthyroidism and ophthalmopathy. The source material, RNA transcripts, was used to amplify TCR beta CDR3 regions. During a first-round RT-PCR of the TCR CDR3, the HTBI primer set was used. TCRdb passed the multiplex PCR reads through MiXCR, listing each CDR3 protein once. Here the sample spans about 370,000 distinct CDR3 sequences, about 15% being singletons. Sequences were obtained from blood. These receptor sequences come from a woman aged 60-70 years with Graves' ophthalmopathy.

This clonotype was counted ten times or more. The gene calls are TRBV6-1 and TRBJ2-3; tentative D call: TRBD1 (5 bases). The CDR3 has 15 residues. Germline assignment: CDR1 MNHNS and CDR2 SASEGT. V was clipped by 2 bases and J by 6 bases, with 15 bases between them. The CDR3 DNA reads TGTGCCAGCAGTGAACAGGGTACCACGTCGGATACGCAGTATTTT. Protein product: CASSEQGTTSDTQYF.

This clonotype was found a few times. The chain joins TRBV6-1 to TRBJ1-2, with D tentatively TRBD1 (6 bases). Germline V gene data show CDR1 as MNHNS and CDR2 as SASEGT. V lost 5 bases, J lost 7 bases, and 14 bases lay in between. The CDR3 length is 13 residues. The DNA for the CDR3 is TGTGCCAGCAGTCACGCGGGGGCTAGTGGCTACACCTTC. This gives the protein CASSHAGASGYTF.

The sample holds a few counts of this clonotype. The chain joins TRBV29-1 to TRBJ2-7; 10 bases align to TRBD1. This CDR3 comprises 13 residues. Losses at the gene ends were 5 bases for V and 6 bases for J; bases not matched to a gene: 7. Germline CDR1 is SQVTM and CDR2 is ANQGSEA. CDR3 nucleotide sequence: TGCAGCGTTTCCGGGACAGGGGTGGGCGAGCAGTACTTC. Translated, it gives CSVSGTGVGEQYF.

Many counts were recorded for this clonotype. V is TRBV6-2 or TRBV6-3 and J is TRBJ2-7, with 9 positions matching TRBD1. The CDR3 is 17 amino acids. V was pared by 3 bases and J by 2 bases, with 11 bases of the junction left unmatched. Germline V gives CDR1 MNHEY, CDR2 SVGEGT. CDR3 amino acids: CASSYIPGRDRAYEQYF. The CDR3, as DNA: TGTGCCAGCAGTTATATCCCCGGACGGGACAGGGCCTACGAGCAGTACTTC.

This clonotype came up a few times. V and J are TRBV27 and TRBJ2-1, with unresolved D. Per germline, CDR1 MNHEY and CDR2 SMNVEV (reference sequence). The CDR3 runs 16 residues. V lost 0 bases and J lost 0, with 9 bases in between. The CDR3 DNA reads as TGTGCCAGCAGTTTATCGAGTACGGTCTCCTACAATGAGCAGTTCTTC. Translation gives CASSLSSTVSYNEQFF.

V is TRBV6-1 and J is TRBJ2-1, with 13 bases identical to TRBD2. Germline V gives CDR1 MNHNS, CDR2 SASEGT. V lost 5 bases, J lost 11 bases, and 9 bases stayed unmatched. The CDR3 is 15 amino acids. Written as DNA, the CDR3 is TGTGCCAGCAGTCTGGGACTAGCGGGAACAAATAAGCAGTTCTTC. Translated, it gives CASSLGLAGTNKQFF.

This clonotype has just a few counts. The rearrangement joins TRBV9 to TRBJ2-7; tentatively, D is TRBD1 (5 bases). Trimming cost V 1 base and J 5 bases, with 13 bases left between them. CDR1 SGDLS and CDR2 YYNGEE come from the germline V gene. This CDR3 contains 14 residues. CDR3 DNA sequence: TGTGCCAGCAGCGTACGGGCAGGGTTCAACGAGCAGTACTTC. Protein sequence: CASSVRAGFNEQYF.

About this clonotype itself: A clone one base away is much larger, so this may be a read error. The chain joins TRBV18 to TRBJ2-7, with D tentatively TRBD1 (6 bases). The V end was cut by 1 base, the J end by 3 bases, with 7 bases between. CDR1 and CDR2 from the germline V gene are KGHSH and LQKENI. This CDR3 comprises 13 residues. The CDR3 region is CASSPQGVYEQYF. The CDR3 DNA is TGTGCCAGCTCACCACAGGGGGTCTACGAGCAGTACTTC.

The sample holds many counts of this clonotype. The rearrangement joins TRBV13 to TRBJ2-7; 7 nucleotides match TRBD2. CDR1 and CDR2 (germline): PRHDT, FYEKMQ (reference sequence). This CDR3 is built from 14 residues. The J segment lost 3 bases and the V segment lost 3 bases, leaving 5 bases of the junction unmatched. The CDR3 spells CASSFGGSGYEQYF. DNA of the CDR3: TGTGCCAGCAGCTTTGGCGGGAGCGGCTACGAGCAGTACTTC.

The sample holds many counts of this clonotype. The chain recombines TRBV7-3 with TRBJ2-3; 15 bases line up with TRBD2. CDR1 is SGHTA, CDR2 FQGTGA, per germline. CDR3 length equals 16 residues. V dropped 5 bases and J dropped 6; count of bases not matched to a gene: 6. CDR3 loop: CASSENGLAGGDTQYF. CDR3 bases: TGTGCCAGCAGCGAAAACGGACTAGCGGGAGGGGATACGCAGTATTTT. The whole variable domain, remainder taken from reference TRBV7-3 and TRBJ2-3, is GAGVSQTPSNKVTEKGKYVELRCDPISGHTALYWYRQSLGQGPEFLIYFQGTGAADDSGLPNDRFFAVRPEGSVSTLKIQRTERGDSAVYLCASSENGLAGGDTQYFGPGTRLTVL.